A single sample is the source of the 14 T cell receptor beta chains below, sequenced in a study of response to subunit inactivated influenza vaccine. One entry per CDR3 protein, called by TCRdb with MiXCR from the RT-PCR reads. Of about 520,000 distinct CDR3 sequences listed, approximately 6.9% are singletons. The source was PBMCs from blood, collected less than 30 months after vaccination. Receptors were obtained from a man aged 50 to 69 who received an inactivated influenza vaccine.

This chain uses TRBV10-3 with TRBJ2-1; perhaps TRBD1 as D (10 bases). CDR3 size: 15 residues. The V gene lost 6 bases and the J gene lost 6 bases, with 18 bases spanning the gap. Germline lookup yields CDR1 ENHRY and CDR2 SYGVKD. The DNA for the CDR3 is TGTGCCATCAGCGGACAGGGGGGACTAGCCAATGAGCAGTTCTTC. This codes for CAISGQGGLANEQFF.

The V call is TRBV24-1, the J call TRBJ2-3; D is possibly TRBD2 (5 bases). CDR1 and CDR2 (germline): KGHDR, SFDVKD. Trimming shortened V by 1 base and J by 0 bases, and 7 bases separated the two germline ends. There are 15 residues in the CDR3. CDR3 residues: CATSDFGGSTDTQYF. The CDR3 nucleotides read TGTGCCACCAGTGATTTCGGCGGGAGCACAGATACGCAGTATTTT.

About this clonotype itself: A junction boundary mismatches the germline segment, possibly from a read error. This chain connects TRBV7-7 to TRBJ2-3, with TRBD2 matching 10 bases. The CDR3 covers 15 residues. Germline V gives CDR1 SSHAT, CDR2 FNYEAQ (reference sequence). The CDR3 DNA reads as TGTGCTAGCAGCTTAAGCGGGGGGGACGCAGATACGCAGTATTTT. Translating gives CASSLSGGDADTQYF.

This clonotype was recorded a few times. The chain couples TRBV7-8 to TRBJ2-3; 10 bases are shared with TRBD1. The germline CDR1 and CDR2 sequences are SGHVS and FQNEAQ. The CDR3 consists of 18 residues. The ends lost 4 bases at V and 0 bases at J; junction bases unmatched: 10. The CDR3 nucleotides are TGTGCCAGCAGCTCGCCGGACAGGGGGTTTTATAGCACAGATACGCAGTATTTT. It translates to CASSSPDRGFYSTDTQYF.

V gene TRBV29-1 combines with J gene TRBJ1-2; TRBD1 might be the D (5 bases). This CDR3 comprises 13 residues. The germline gives CDR1 SQVTM, CDR2 ANQGSEA. V gave up 7 bases and J gave up 2 bases, with 14 bases separating them. CDR3 sequence reads: CSGYQGSNYGYTF. CDR3 coding DNA: TGCAGCGGGTACCAGGGTTCCAACTATGGCTACACCTTC.

The sample holds a few counts of this clonotype. The genes are TRBV4-1 and TRBJ2-1; the D call may be TRBD1 or TRBD2 (5 bases each). Looked up from germline, CDR1 is MGHRA and CDR2 is YSYEKL. CDR3 length: 18 amino acids. Trimming cost V 7 bases and J 2 bases, with 24 bases left between them. The chain's CDR3 is CASTSRAPSPGTYNEQFF. DNA of the CDR3: TGCGCCAGCACCTCCAGGGCTCCTAGCCCCGGGACCTACAATGAGCAGTTCTTC.

This clonotype was seen more than once but under ten times. The chain has TRBV20-1 and TRBJ2-3, with D possibly matching TRBD2 (5 bases). Germline CDR1 reads DFQATT; CDR2 reads SNEGSKA (reference sequence). This CDR3 has 15 residues. V dropped 4 bases and J dropped 4 bases, with 18 bases sitting between them. CDR3 region: CSATAGGSGSDTQYF. CDR3 DNA sequence: TGCAGTGCTACCGCTGGTGGGTCGGGGTCAGATACGCAGTATTTT.

CDR3 loop: CASSRSGLSTDTQYF. CDR3 nucleotide sequence: TGTGCCAGCAGCCGGTCGGGACTCAGCACAGATACGCAGTATTTT. The chain carries TRBV14 and TRBJ2-3; the D gene is possibly TRBD2 (6 bases). The CDR3 runs to 15 residues. The V end was cut by 4 bases, the J end by 0 bases, with 11 bases between. The germline CDR1 and CDR2 sequences are SGHDN and FVKESK.

This clonotype was recorded at least ten times. CDR3 in amino acids: CASSYSFRGNQPQHF. The CDR3 DNA reads TGTGCCAGCAGTTACTCGTTCCGGGGGAATCAGCCCCAGCATTTT. V gene TRBV6-2 or TRBV6-3 combines with J gene TRBJ1-5; the D gene is possibly TRBD1 (5 bases). Germline V CDR1 and CDR2: MNHEY, SVGEGT. The CDR3 loop spans 15 amino acids. Trimming removed 0 bases from V and 4 bases from J, with 10 bases in between.

At least ten counts were recorded for this clonotype. J is TRBJ1-1 and V is TRBV29-1; D gene uncertain. CDR1 and CDR2 from the germline V gene are SQVTM and ANQGSEA. The CDR3 covers 8 residues. V was trimmed by 0 bases and J by 10 bases, leaving 0 bases between them. The CDR3 loop is CSVEEAFF. CDR3 coding DNA: TGCAGCGTTGAAGAAGCTTTCTTT.

This rearrangement joins TRBV27 to TRBJ2-7, with a tentative D call TRBD1 (6 bases). Germline V gene lookup returns CDR1 MNHEY and CDR2 SMNVEV (reference sequence). V was trimmed by 5 bases and J by 4 bases, leaving 12 bases between them. The CDR3 is 13 residues long. The CDR3 DNA reads as TGTGCCAGCAGTCAGACAGGTAGATACGAGCAGTACTTC. It translates to CASSQTGRYEQYF.

This clonotype was seen repeatedly, ten times or more. The genes are TRBV29-1 and TRBJ2-5; 7 bases line up with TRBD1. CDR1 and CDR2 (germline): SQVTM, ANQGSEA. Losses at the gene ends were 6 bases for V and 4 bases for J; bases not matched to a gene: 8. The CDR3 is made up of 13 amino acids. The CDR3: CSVRTGVGETQYF. The CDR3 DNA reads as TGCAGCGTAAGGACAGGTGTCGGAGAGACCCAGTACTTC.

This clonotype was seen repeatedly, ten times or more. This rearrangement joins TRBV7-2 to TRBJ2-5; TRBD2 agrees at 10 bases. Germline values: CDR1 SGHTA, CDR2 FQGNSA. This CDR3 region has 16 residues. J lost 4 bases, V lost 2 bases, and 7 bases had no gene match. CDR3: CASSLKSGRAGETQYF. CDR3 DNA: TGTGCCAGCAGCTTAAAAAGCGGGAGGGCCGGAGAGACCCAGTACTTC.

This clonotype has just a few counts. The chain has TRBV29-1 and TRBJ2-3; 9 bases are shared with TRBD1. Germline CDR1 reads SQVTM; CDR2 reads ANQGSEA. V was clipped by 4 bases and J by 4 bases; unmatched bases: 6. There are 14 residues in the CDR3. The CDR3 DNA reads as TGCAGCGTTGTCAGGGACAGGGCTTCAGATACGCAGTATTTT. Protein sequence: CSVVRDRASDTQYF.